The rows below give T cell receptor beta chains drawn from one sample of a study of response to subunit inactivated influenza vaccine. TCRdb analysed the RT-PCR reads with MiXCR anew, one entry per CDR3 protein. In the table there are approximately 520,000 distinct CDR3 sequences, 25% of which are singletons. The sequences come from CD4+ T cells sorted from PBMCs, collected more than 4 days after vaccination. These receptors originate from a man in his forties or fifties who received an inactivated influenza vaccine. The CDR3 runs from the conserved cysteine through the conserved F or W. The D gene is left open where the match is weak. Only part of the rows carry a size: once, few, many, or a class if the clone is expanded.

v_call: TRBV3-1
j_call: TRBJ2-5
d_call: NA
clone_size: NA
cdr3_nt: TGTGCCAGCGGCACGGGGATGAACGTAGAGACCCAGTACTTC
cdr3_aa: CASGTGMNVETQYF

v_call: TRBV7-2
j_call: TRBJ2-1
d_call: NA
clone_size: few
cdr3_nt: TGTGCCAGCAGCTTACGAATGGCGTCAGGCGGCAATGAGCAGTTCTTC
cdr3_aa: CASSLRMASGGNEQFF

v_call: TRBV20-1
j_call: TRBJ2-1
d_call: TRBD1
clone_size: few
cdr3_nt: TGCAGTGCTAGAGGAAGGGGGACAGCTTACAATGAGCAGTTCTTC
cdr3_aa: CSARGRGTAYNEQFF

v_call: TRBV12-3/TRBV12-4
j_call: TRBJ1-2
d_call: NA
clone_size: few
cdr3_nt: TGTGCCAGCAGTTTCGACCAGAACTATAACTATGGCTACACCTTC
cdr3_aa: CASSFDQNYNYGYTF

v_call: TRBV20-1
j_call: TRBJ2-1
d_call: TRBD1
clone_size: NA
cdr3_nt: TGCAGTGCCCAAGCAGGACAGGGTATGGATGAGCAGTTCTTC
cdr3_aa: CSAQAGQGMDEQFF

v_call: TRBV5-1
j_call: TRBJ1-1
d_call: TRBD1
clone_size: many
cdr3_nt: TGCGCCAGCAGCATAAATCCAGGGGGCTCTGAAGCTTTCTTT
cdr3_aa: CASSINPGGSEAFF

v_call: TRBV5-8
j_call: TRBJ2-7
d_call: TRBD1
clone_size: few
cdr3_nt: TGTGCCAGCAGCAAACCGGGACAGGGTTCCTACGAGCAGTACTTC
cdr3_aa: CASSKPGQGSYEQYF

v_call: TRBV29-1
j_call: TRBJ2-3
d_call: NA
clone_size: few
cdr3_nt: TGCAGCGTCCGGACAGCGGATACGCAGTATTTT
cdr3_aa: CSVRTADTQYF

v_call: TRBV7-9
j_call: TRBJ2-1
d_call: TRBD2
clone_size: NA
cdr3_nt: TGTGCCAGCAGTACCGGTAGGCTAGCGGCCTACAATGAGCAGTTCTTC
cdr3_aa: CASSTGRLAAYNEQFF

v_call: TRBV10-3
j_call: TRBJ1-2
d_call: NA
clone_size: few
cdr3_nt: TGTGCCATCAGAGCAAGGGACATCGGGGGGTTGTCTGGCTACACCTTC
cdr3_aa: CAIRARDIGGLSGYTF

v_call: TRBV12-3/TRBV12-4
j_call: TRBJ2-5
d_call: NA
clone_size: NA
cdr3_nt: TGTGCCAGCAGTGGGTCCCGGGTCCTCCAGTACTTC
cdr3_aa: CASSGSRVLQYF

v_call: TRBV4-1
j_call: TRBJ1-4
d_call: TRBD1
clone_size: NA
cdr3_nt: TGCGCCAGCGCTCAGGGGGTCAGCGAAAAACTGTTTTTT
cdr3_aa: CASAQGVSEKLFF

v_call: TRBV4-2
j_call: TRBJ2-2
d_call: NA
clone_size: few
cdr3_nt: TGTGCCAGCAGCCTTAGACAAGCCGCGAACACCGGGGAGCTGTTTTTT
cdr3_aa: CASSLRQAANTGELFF

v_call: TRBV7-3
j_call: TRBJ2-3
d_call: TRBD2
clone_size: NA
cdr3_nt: TGTGCCAGCAGCTTACGGCGAGCGGGAGGGTACACAGATACGCAGTATTTT
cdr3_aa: CASSLRRAGGYTDTQYF

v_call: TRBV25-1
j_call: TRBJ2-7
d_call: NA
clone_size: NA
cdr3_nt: TGTGCCAGCAGTGAATTTGGAGGCACCTACGAGCAGTACTTC
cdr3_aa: CASSEFGGTYEQYF

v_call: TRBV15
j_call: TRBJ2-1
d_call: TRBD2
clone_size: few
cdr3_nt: TGTGCCACCAGCAGAGTGCAAGCGGGAGCAACCTACAATGAGCAGTTCTTC
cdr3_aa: CATSRVQAGATYNEQFF

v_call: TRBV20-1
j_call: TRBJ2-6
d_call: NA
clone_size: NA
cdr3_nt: TGCAGTGCCAGAACCCCATCTGGGGCCAACGTCCTGACTTTC
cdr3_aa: CSARTPSGANVLTF

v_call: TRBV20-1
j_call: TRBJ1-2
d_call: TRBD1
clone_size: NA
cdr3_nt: TGCAGTGTGACAGGGGGCGACTATGGCTACACCTTC
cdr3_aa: CSVTGGDYGYTF

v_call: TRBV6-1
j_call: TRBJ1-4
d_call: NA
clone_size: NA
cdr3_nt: TGTGCCAGTGACCGACCCGCCTTCCCCGAAAAACTGTTTTTT
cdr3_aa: CASDRPAFPEKLFF

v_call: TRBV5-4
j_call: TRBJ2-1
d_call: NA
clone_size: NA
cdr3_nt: TGTGCCAGCAGCTTGGATCGGCTAAACAATGAGCAGTTCTTC
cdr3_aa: CASSLDRLNNEQFF

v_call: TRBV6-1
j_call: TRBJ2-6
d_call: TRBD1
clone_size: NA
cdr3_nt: TGTGCCAGCAGTGCCGGGACAGGGAGTAGGAACGTCCTGACTTTC
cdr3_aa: CASSAGTGSRNVLTF

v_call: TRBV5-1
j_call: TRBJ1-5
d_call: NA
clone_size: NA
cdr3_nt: TGCGCCAGCAGTGTGGAAGGGGGGAATCAGCCCCAGCATTTT
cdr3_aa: CASSVEGGNQPQHF

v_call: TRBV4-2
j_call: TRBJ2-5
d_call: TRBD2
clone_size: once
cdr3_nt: TGTGCCAGCAGCCAAGGTGCCGGGAGGGCAGGGGAGACCCAGTACTTC
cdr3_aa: CASSQGAGRAGETQYF

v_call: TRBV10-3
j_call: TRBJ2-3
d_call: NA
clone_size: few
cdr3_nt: TGTGCCACCACAGGGTTAAGCACAGATACGCAGTATTTT
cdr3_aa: CATTGLSTDTQYF

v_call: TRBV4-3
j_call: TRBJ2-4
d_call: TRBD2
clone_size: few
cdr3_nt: TGCGCCAGCAGCCAAGATGAGCGGGGGGTCACAGAAAACATTCAGTACTTC
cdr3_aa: CASSQDERGVTENIQYF

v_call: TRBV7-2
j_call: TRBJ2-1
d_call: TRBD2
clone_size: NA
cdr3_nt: TGTGCCAGCAACCTGGGGGGGAATGAGCAGTTCTTC
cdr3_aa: CASNLGGNEQFF

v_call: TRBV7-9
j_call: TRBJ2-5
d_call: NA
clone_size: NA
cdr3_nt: TGTGCCAGCAGCCGACGGGGGACACCGCGGGGAGAGACCCAGTACTTC
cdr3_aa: CASSRRGTPRGETQYF

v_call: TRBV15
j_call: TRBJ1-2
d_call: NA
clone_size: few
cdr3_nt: TGTGCCACCAGCAGTGGAAGGGGTGGCTACACCTTC
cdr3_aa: CATSSGRGGYTF

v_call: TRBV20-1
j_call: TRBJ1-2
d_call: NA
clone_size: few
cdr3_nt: TGCAGTGCTGGGCGGCAGAGCTATGGCTACACCTTC
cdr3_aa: CSAGRQSYGYTF

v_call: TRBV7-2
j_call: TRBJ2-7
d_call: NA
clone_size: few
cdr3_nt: TGTGCCAGCAGCTTAGCAGTAGGGGTGGGCGAGCAGTACTTC
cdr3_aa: CASSLAVGVGEQYF

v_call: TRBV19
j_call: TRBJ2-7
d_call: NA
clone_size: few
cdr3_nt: TGTGCCAGTAGTACGGGACTTTTCTACGAGCAGTACTTC
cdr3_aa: CASSTGLFYEQYF

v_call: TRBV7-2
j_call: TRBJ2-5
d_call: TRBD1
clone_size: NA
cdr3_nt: TGTGCCAGCAGCTCACTACTCGACAGGGGAGGGACCCAGTACTTC
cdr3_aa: CASSSLLDRGGTQYF

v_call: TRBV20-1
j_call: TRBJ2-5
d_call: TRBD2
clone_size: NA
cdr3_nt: TGCAGTGCTAGACCTAGCGGGAGTGCTGAGACCCAGTACTTC
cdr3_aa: CSARPSGSAETQYF

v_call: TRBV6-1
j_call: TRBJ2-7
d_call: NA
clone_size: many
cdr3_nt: TGTGCCAGCAGACCCGATTTCGGGACCGAGCAGTACTTC
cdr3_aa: CASRPDFGTEQYF

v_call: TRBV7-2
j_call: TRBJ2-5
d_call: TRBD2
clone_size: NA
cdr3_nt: TGTGCCAGCAGCACTAGCGGGAGGTGGGAGACCCAGTACTTC
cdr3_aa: CASSTSGRWETQYF

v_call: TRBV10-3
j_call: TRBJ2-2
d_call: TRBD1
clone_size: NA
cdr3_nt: TGTGCCATCAGACGGACAGGGAGGAACACCGGGGAGCTGTTTTTT
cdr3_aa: CAIRRTGRNTGELFF

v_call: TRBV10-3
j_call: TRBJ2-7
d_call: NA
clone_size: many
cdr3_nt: TGTGCCATCAGTGGATCCCGTGGTAGCGGATCCTCCTACGAGCAGTACTTC
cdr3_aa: CAISGSRGSGSSYEQYF

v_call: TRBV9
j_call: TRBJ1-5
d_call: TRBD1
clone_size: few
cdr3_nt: TGTGCCAGCAGCCCAGGGGGCGCCGAGCCCCAGCATTTT
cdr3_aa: CASSPGGAEPQHF

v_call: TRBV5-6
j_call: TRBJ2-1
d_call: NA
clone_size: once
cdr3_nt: TGTGCCAGCAGCCTATCCGGGACACCCGAGCAGTTCTTC
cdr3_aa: CASSLSGTPEQFF

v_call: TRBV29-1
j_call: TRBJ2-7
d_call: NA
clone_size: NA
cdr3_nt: TGCAGCGTCGGCGGTGGCGGATGGAACTCCTACGAGCAGTACTTC
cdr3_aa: CSVGGGGWNSYEQYF

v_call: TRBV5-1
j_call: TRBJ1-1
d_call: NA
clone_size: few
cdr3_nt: TGCGCCAGCAGCGTGGACTCCGGGACCTTGAACACTGAAGCTTTCTTT
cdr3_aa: CASSVDSGTLNTEAFF

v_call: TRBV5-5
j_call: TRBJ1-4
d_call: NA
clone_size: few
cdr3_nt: TGTGCCAGCAGCCTCTACGGAGAAAAACTGTTTTTT
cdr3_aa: CASSLYGEKLFF

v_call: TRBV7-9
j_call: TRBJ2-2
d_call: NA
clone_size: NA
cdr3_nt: TGTGCCAGCAGCCCCGGACAGTCGGTGAGGGAGCTGTTTTTT
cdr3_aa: CASSPGQSVRELFF

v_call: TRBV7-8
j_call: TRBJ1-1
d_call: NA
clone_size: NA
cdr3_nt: TGTGCCAGCAGCTCTTATCTCGGGGACACTGAAGCTTTCTTT
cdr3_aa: CASSSYLGDTEAFF